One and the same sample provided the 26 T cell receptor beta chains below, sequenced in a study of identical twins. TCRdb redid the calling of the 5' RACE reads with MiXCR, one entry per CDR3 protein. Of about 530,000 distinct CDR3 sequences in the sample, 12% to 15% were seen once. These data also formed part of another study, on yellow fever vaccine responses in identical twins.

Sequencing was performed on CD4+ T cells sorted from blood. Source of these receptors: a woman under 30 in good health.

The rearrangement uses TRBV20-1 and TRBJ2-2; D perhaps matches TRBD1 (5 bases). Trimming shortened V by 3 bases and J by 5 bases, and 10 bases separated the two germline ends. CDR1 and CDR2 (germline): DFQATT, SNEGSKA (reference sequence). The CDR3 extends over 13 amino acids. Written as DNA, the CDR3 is TGCAGTGCTAGGAGACAGTCGACCGGGGAGCTGTTTTTT. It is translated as CSARRQSTGELFF.

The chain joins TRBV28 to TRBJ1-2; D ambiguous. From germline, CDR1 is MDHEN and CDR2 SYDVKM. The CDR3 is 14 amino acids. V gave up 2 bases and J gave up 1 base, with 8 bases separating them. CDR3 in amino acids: CASSLGGYNYGYTF. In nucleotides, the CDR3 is TGTGCCAGCAGTTTAGGAGGGTATAACTATGGCTACACCTTC.

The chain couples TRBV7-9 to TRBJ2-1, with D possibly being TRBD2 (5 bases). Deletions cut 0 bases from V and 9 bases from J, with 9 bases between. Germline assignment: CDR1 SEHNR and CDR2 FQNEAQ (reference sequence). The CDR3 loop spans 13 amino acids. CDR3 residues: CASSLAAGAEQFF. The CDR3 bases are TGTGCCAGCAGCTTAGCGGCGGGTGCTGAGCAGTTCTTC.

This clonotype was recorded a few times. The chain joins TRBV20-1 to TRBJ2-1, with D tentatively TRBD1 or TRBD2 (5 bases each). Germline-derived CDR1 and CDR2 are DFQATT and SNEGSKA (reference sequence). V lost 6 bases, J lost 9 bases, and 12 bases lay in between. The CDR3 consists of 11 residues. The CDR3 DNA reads TGCAGTGCCATAGAGGGGATTGAGCAGTTCTTC. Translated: CSAIEGIEQFF.

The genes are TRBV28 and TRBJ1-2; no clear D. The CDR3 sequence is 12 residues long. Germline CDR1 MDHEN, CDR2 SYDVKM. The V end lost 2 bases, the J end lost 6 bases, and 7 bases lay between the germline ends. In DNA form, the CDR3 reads TGTGCCAGCAGTTTAGTCCCTAATGGCTACACCTTC. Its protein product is CASSLVPNGYTF.

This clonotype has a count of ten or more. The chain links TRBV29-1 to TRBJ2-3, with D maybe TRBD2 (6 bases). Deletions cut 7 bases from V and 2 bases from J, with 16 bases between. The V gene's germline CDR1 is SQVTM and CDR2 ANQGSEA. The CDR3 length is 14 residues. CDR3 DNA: TGCAGCGCTGCACCGGGACTTCACACAGATACGCAGTATTTT. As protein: CSAAPGLHTDTQYF.

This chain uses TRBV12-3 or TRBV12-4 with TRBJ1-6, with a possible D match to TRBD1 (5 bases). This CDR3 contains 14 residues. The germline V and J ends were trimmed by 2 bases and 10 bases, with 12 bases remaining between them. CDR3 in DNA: TGTGCCAGCAGTTTAATCGACAGACGCTCACCCCTCCACTTT. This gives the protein CASSLIDRRSPLHF.

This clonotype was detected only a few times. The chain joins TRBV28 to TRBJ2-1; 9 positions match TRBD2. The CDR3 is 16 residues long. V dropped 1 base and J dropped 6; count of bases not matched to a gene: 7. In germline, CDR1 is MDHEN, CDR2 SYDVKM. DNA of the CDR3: TGTGCCAGCAGTTTATATCGGACTAGCGCCTCCAATGAGCAGTTCTTC. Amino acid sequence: CASSLYRTSASNEQFF.

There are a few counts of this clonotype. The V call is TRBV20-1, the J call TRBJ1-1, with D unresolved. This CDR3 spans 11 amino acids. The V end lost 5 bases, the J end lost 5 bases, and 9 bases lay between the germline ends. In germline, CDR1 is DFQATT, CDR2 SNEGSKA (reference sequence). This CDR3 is CSAARDTEAFF. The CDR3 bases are TGCAGTGCTGCGAGAGATACTGAAGCTTTCTTT.

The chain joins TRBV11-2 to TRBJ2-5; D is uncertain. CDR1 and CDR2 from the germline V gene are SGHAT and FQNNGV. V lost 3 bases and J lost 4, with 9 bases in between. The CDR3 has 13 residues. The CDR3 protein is CASSFPKGETQYF. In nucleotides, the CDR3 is TGTGCCAGCAGCTTTCCGAAGGGAGAGACCCAGTACTTC.

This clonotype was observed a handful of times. The CDR3 reads CSASRLAGVYNEQFF. In DNA form, the CDR3 reads TGCAGTGCTTCCCGACTAGCGGGGGTCTACAATGAGCAGTTCTTC. This chain links TRBV20-1 with TRBJ2-1; 12 bases align to TRBD2. The germline V gene has CDR1 DFQATT and CDR2 SNEGSKA (reference sequence). The CDR3 contains 15 residues. The V gene end was trimmed by 5 bases and the J gene end by 3 bases; junction bases not matched to a gene: 5.

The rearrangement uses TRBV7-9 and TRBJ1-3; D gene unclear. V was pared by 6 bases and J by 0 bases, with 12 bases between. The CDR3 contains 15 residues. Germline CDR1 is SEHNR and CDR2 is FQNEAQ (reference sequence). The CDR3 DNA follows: TGTGCCAGCAGTCCTTCACCCGGCTCTGGAAACACCATATATTTT. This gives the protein CASSPSPGSGNTIYF.

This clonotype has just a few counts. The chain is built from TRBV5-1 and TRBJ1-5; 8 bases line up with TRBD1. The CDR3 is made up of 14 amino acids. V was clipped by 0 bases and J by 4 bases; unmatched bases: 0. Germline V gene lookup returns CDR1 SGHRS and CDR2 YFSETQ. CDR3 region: CASSLGDRNQPQHF. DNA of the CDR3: TGCGCCAGCAGCTTGGGGGACAGGAATCAGCCCCAGCATTTT.

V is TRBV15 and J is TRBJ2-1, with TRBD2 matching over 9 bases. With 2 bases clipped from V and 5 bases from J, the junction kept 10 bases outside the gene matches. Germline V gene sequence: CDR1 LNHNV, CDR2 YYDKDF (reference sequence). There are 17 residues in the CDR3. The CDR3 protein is CATSRSPGAGGNNEQFF. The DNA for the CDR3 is TGTGCCACCAGCAGATCCCCAGGGGCGGGAGGGAACAATGAGCAGTTCTTC.

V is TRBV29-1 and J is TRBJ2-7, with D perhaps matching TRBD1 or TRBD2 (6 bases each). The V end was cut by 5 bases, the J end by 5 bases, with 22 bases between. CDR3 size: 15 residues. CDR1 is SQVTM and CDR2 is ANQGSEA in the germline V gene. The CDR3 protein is CSVYDGGRLTNEQYF. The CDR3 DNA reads TGCAGCGTTTACGACGGGGGCAGGTTGACAAACGAGCAGTACTTC.

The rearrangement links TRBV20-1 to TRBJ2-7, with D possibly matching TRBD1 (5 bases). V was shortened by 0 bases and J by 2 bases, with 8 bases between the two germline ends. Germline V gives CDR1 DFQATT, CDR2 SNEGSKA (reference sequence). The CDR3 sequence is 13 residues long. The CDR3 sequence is CSAREQAPYEQYF. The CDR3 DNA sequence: TGCAGTGCTAGAGAACAGGCGCCCTACGAGCAGTACTTC.

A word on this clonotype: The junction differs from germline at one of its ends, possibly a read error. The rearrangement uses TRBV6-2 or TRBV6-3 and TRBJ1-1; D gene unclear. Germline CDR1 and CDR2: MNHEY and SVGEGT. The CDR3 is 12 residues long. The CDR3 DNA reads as TGTGCCAGCAGTTACTCCGCGGCAGACCGCTGCTTT. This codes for CASSYSAADRCF.

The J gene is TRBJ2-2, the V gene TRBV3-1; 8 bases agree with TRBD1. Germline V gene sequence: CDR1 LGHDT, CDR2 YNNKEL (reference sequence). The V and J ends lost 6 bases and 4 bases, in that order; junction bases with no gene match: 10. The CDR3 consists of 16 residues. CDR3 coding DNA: TGTGCCAGCAGACCGCAGGGGGCGCTGGGCACCGGGGAGCTGTTTTTT. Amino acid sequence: CASRPQGALGTGELFF.

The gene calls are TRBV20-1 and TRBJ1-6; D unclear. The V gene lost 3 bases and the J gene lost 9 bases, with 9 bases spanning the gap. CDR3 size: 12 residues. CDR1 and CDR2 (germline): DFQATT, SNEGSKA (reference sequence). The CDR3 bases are TGCAGTGCTAGGGGGTTGGGTTCACCCCTCCACTTT. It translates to CSARGLGSPLHF.

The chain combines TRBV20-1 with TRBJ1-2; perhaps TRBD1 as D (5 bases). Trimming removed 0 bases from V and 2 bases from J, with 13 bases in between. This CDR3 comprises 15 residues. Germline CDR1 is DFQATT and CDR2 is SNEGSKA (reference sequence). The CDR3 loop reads CSARDSEGPNYGYTF. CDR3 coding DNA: TGCAGTGCTAGAGATAGCGAGGGACCCAACTATGGCTACACCTTC.

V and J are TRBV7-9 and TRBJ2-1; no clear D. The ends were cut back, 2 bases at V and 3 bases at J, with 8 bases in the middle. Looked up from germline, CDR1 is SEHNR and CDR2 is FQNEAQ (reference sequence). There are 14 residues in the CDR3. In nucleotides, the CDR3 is TGTGCCAGCAGCTTAATGGGCCACTACAATGAGCAGTTCTTC. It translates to CASSLMGHYNEQFF.

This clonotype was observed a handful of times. This chain's CDR3 is CASSYSGLAGGSGELFF. The DNA for the CDR3 is TGTGCCAGCAGCTATTCGGGACTAGCGGGAGGCAGCGGGGAGCTGTTTTTT. The V gene is TRBV5-6, the J gene TRBJ2-2, with 15 positions matching TRBD2. The CDR3 runs 17 residues. The V segment lost 3 bases and the J segment 7 bases; nucleotides outside the gene matches: 7. Germline V CDR1 and CDR2: SGHDT, YYEEEE.

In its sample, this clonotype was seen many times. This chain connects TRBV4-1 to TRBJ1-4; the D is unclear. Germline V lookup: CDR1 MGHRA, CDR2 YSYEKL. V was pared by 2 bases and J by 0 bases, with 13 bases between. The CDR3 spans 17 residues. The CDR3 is CASSQNPETTTNEKLFF. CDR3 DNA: TGCGCCAGCAGCCAAAACCCTGAGACAACAACTAATGAAAAACTGTTTTTT.

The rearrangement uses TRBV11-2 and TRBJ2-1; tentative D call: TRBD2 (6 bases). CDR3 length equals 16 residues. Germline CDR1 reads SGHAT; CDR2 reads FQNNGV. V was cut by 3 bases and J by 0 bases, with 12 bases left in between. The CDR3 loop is CASSLRRGSSYNEQFF. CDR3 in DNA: TGTGCCAGCAGCTTGAGGCGGGGCAGCTCCTACAATGAGCAGTTCTTC.

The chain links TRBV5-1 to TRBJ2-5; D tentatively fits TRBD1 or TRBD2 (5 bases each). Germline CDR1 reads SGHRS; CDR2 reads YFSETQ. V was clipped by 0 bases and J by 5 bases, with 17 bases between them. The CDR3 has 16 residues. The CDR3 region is CASSLDEGPRWETQYF. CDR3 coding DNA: TGCGCCAGCAGCTTGGACGAGGGGCCGAGGTGGGAGACCCAGTACTTC.

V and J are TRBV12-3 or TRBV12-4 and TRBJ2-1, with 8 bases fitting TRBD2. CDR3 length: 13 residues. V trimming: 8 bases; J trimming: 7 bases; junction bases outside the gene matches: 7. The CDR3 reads CASGRGGSNEQFF. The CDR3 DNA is TGTGCCAGCGGACGCGGGGGGAGTAATGAGCAGTTCTTC.